This T cell receptor beta chain was recovered during a study of monozygotic twins with inflammatory bowel disease. This CDR3 comprises 17 residues. Germline-derived CDR1 and CDR2 are SGHNT and YYREEE (reference sequence). TCRdb re-called the 5' RACE reads; every CDR3 protein appears as one record, without DNA. The sample table includes about 160,000 distinct CDR3 sequences. The TCR comes from a human donor with ulcerative colitis or Crohn's disease, or a healthy co-twin of an affected twin (not recorded which). Sequenced input: blood. J is TRBJ2-2 and V is TRBV5-4; the D gene TCRdb calls, TRBD2, cannot be checked with no DNA. CDR3 loop: CASSFPGGASNTGELFF.